This TCR beta chain was recovered during a study of response to subunit inactivated influenza vaccine. This clonotype was seen a few times. Antigen: not known. From the RT-PCR reads, TCRdb called clonotypes with MiXCR, one entry per CDR3 protein. The table records about 700,000 distinct CDR3 sequences, approximately 13% of them present only once. The V and J ends lost 7 bases and 1 base respectively, with 10 bases between them. This CDR3 has 13 amino acids. Germline CDR1 and CDR2: SNHLY and FYNNEI. Study-level points and caveats: After each seasonal influenza vaccination, few new T cells are recruited, the authors suggested.

V is TRBV2 and J is TRBJ1-1, with D unresolved. This specimen consisted of PBMCs from blood, obtained approximately 15 days before vaccination. The receptor was derived from a man between 50 and 59 years old who received an inactivated influenza vaccine. The chain's CDR3 is CASMRGSNTEAFF. CDR3 coding DNA: TGTGCCAGCATGAGAGGGTCGAACACTGAAGCTTTCTTT.